This T cell receptor beta chain was recovered during a study of a mutant IDH1 vaccine in newly diagnosed glioma. Study overall: Either 4-6 weeks after radiotherapy alone or alongside temozolomide, vaccination was begun. Study results and caveats: Induction of immune responses by the vaccine occurred in 85% to 95% of patients.

Sequenced by immunoSEQ multiplex PCR; TCRdb stores in-frame clones only, minus some. The sample has about 59,000 clones, over 80% seen once; the top ten hold 3.5% to 4%. Note on this clone: Its target is unknown.

CDR3 length equals 16 residues. The V gene's germline CDR1 is PRHDT and CDR2 FYEKMQ (reference sequence). With 0 bases clipped from V and 5 bases from J, the junction kept 7 bases outside the gene matches. The time point denotes: week 47, end of study. Every single dose of the vaccine, 300 ug of mutant IDH1 20-mer peptide, came with topical imiquimod. The chain combines TRBV13 with TRBJ2-5, with TRBD2 identical over 9 bases. This specimen was PBMCs, taken from a glioma patient whose treatment included an IDH1 peptide vaccine. The TCR sequence derives from a man aged 25 to 45 with glioma. The CDR3 DNA follows: TGTGCCAGCAGCTTAGGCGGCGGGGGGGCTGGGGAGACCCAGTACTTC. Protein sequence: CASSLGGGGAGETQYF. Drawing the rest from reference TRBV13 and TRBJ2-5, the complete variable domain is AAGVIQSPRHLIKEKRETATLKCYPIPRHDTVYWYQQGPGQDPQFLISFYEKMQSDKGSIPDRFSAQQFSDYHSELNMSSLELGDSALYFCASSLGGGGAGETQYFGPGTRLLVL.